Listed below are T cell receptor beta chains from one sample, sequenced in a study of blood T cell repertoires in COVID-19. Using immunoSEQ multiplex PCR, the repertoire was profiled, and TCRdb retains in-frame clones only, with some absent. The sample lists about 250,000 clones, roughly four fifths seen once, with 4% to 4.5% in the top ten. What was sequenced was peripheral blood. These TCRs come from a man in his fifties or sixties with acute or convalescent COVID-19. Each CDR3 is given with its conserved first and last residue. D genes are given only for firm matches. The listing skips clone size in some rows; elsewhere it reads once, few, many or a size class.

CDR3 DNA: TGTGCCAGTAGTACAAGGACGGGAACCTACGAGCAGTACTTC
CDR3 protein: CASSTRTGTYEQYF
J gene: TRBJ2-7
V gene: TRBV19
D gene: .
clone size: .

CDR3 DNA: TGTGCCAGCAGTTACGCCGGGACAGGGGGGCAGACCCAGTACTTC
CDR3 protein: CASSYAGTGGQTQYF
J gene: TRBJ2-5
V gene: TRBV6-5
D gene: TRBD1
clone size: .

CDR3 DNA: TGCAGTGCTAGTCGTCGGACAGGGTCGGTCTATGGCTACACCTTC
CDR3 protein: CSASRRTGSVYGYTF
J gene: TRBJ1-2
V gene: TRBV20-1
D gene: TRBD1
clone size: .

CDR3 DNA: TGTGCCAGTACGGGGACACGTGGGAGCTACACCTTC
CDR3 protein: CASTGTRGSYTF
J gene: TRBJ1-2
V gene: TRBV12-3/TRBV12-4
D gene: .
clone size: .

CDR3 DNA: TGTGCCAGCAGCCAAGAGCAGGGGTTGCACTCTGGAAACACCATATATTTT
CDR3 protein: CASSQEQGLHSGNTIYF
J gene: TRBJ1-3
V gene: TRBV4-2
D gene: .
clone size: .

CDR3 DNA: TGTGCCAGCAGCTTGGCTGTGAGCTCTGGAAACACCATATATTTT
CDR3 protein: CASSLAVSSGNTIYF
J gene: TRBJ1-3
V gene: TRBV5-5
D gene: .
clone size: .

CDR3 DNA: TGCGCCAGCAGCTCGGGCGGGAATAGCAATCAGCCCCAGCATTTT
CDR3 protein: CASSSGGNSNQPQHF
J gene: TRBJ1-5
V gene: TRBV5-1
D gene: .
clone size: .

CDR3 DNA: TGTGCCAGCAGCTTAGCGTCGACAGGGGGGAAAACCGGGGAGCTGTTTTTT
CDR3 protein: CASSLASTGGKTGELFF
J gene: TRBJ2-2
V gene: TRBV11-3
D gene: TRBD1
clone size: few

CDR3 DNA: TGTGCCAGCAGCTTGATCGGCGCGGACACCGGGGAGCTGTTTTTT
CDR3 protein: CASSLIGADTGELFF
J gene: TRBJ2-2
V gene: TRBV11-2
D gene: .
clone size: once

CDR3 DNA: TGTGCCAGCAGTTACTCGGGAGGGGGAGATTACGAGCAGTACTTC
CDR3 protein: CASSYSGGGDYEQYF
J gene: TRBJ2-7
V gene: TRBV6-5
D gene: .
clone size: .

CDR3 DNA: TGTGCCATCAATGGGAGACAGGGATTGGACACCGGGGAGCTGTTTTTT
CDR3 protein: CAINGRQGLDTGELFF
J gene: TRBJ2-2
V gene: TRBV10-3
D gene: TRBD1
clone size: .

CDR3 DNA: TGTGCCAGCAGTTCCCGACAGGGAACGGAGACCCAGTACTTC
CDR3 protein: CASSSRQGTETQYF
J gene: TRBJ2-5
V gene: TRBV25-1
D gene: TRBD1
clone size: .

CDR3 DNA: TGTGCCAGCGCCGGACTAGCAGATACGCAGTATTTT
CDR3 protein: CASAGLADTQYF
J gene: TRBJ2-3
V gene: TRBV9
D gene: TRBD2
clone size: .

CDR3 DNA: TGTGCCAGCAGCCGAGACACAAACTATGGCTACACCTTC
CDR3 protein: CASSRDTNYGYTF
J gene: TRBJ1-2
V gene: TRBV6-5
D gene: .
clone size: .

CDR3 DNA: TGTGCCAGCAGCCAATGGACTAGCGGGAGTTCCGGGGAGCTGTTTTTT
CDR3 protein: CASSQWTSGSSGELFF
J gene: TRBJ2-2
V gene: TRBV3-1/TRBV3-2
D gene: TRBD2
clone size: .

CDR3 DNA: TGTGCCAGCAGTTTATACCCAGGCCAAAGCTCCTACAATGAGCAGTTCTTC
CDR3 protein: CASSLYPGQSSYNEQFF
J gene: TRBJ2-1
V gene: TRBV27
D gene: .
clone size: .

CDR3 DNA: TGCGCCAGCAGCTACAGGGGGACAGACACTAACTATGGCTACACCTTC
CDR3 protein: CASSYRGTDTNYGYTF
J gene: TRBJ1-2
V gene: TRBV5-1
D gene: TRBD1
clone size: .

CDR3 DNA: TGTGCCAGCAGCTACGCAGGACAGGGCGACACTGAAGCTTTCTTT
CDR3 protein: CASSYAGQGDTEAFF
J gene: TRBJ1-1
V gene: TRBV5-6
D gene: TRBD1
clone size: once

CDR3 DNA: TGCAGCGTTGAAGATTTAGCCGGGACTAGCGGTAGTGAGCAGTTCTTC
CDR3 protein: CSVEDLAGTSGSEQFF
J gene: TRBJ2-1
V gene: TRBV29-1
D gene: TRBD2
clone size: .

CDR3 DNA: TGTGCCAGCAGCTTGAATGCCGGGACAGGGAATCTCTACGAGCAGTACTTC
CDR3 protein: CASSLNAGTGNLYEQYF
J gene: TRBJ2-7
V gene: TRBV11-2
D gene: TRBD1
clone size: .

CDR3 DNA: TGTGCCAGCAGCTCCGGTGGGGACAGGGTTTGCTATGGCTACACCTTC
CDR3 protein: CASSSGGDRVCYGYTF
J gene: TRBJ1-2
V gene: TRBV11-3
D gene: TRBD1
clone size: .

CDR3 DNA: TGTGCCAGCAGGGCCTCCGGGACAGCTAATGAAAAACTGTTTTTT
CDR3 protein: CASRASGTANEKLFF
J gene: TRBJ1-4
V gene: TRBV6-5
D gene: TRBD1
clone size: .

CDR3 DNA: TGTGCCAGCAGTTTATTCGGCGGGGCCACCGGGGAGCTGTTTTTT
CDR3 protein: CASSLFGGATGELFF
J gene: TRBJ2-2
V gene: TRBV28
D gene: .
clone size: .

CDR3 DNA: TGTGCCAGCAGTTTATTACAGGCAAATCAGCCCCAGCATTTT
CDR3 protein: CASSLLQANQPQHF
J gene: TRBJ1-5
V gene: TRBV28
D gene: .
clone size: .

CDR3 DNA: TGTGCCAGTACCGTAAAGGGGCTAAATCAGCCCCAGCATTTT
CDR3 protein: CASTVKGLNQPQHF
J gene: TRBJ1-5
V gene: TRBV19
D gene: .
clone size: .

CDR3 DNA: TGTGCCAGCAGTTACAGGACAGTGAACACTGAAGCTTTCTTT
CDR3 protein: CASSYRTVNTEAFF
J gene: TRBJ1-1
V gene: TRBV6-5
D gene: .
clone size: .

CDR3 DNA: TGTGCCAGCAGGCGCAAACAGGGATCTGGGGCCAACGTCCTGACTTTC
CDR3 protein: CASRRKQGSGANVLTF
J gene: TRBJ2-6
V gene: TRBV11-2
D gene: .
clone size: .

CDR3 DNA: TGTGCCAGCTCACCACGGAGGACCACAGGGACGGACACCGGGGAGCTGTTTTTT
CDR3 protein: CASSPRRTTGTDTGELFF
J gene: TRBJ2-2
V gene: TRBV18
D gene: .
clone size: .

CDR3 DNA: TGTGCCAGTAGTATAGACTCGGGGGGCACAGATACGCAGTATTTT
CDR3 protein: CASSIDSGGTDTQYF
J gene: TRBJ2-3
V gene: TRBV19
D gene: .
clone size: .

CDR3 DNA: TGCGCCAGCAGCCTTTCGGACAGGGCTAGTACTGAAGCTTTCTTT
CDR3 protein: CASSLSDRASTEAFF
J gene: TRBJ1-1
V gene: TRBV4-1
D gene: TRBD1
clone size: once

CDR3 DNA: TGTGCCAGCGGTCTCTCTCCAGGGGCCTCCTACGAGCAGTACTTC
CDR3 protein: CASGLSPGASYEQYF
J gene: TRBJ2-7
V gene: TRBV6-5
D gene: .
clone size: .